This T cell receptor beta chain was obtained from a study of blood T cell repertoires in COVID-19. Profiled with immunoSEQ multiplex PCR; TCRdb holds only in-frame clones, not every one. The sample shows roughly 150,000 clones, around 82% of them seen only once. This CDR3 comprises 14 residues. Germline loops: CDR1 LGHDT, CDR2 YNNKEL (reference sequence). V lost 4 bases and J 3 bases, leaving 13 bases between the germline ends. This chain links TRBV3-1 (or the pseudogene TRBV3-2) with TRBJ2-7, with D tentatively TRBD1 (6 bases). Sequenced: peripheral blood. The TCR originated in a human donor with acute or convalescent COVID-19. The donor label of this sample is uncertain. CDR3 protein: CASSPGTRNYEQYF. CDR3 nucleotide sequence: TGTGCCAGCAGCCCCGGGACACGAAACTACGAGCAGTACTTC.